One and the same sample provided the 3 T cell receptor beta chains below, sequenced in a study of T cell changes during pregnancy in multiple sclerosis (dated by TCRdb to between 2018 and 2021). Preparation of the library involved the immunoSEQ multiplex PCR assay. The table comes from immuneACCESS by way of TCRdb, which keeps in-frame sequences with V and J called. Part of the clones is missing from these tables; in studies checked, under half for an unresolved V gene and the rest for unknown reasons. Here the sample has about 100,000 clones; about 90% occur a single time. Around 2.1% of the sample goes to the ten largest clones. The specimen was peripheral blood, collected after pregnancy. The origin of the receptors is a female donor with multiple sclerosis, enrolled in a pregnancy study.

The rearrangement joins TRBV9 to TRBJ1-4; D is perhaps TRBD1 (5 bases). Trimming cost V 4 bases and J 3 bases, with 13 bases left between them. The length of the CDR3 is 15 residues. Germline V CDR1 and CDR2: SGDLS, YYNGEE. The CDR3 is CASSPRGEPNEKLFF. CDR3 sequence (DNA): TGTGCCAGCAGCCCACGGGGGGAACCTAATGAAAAACTGTTTTTT.

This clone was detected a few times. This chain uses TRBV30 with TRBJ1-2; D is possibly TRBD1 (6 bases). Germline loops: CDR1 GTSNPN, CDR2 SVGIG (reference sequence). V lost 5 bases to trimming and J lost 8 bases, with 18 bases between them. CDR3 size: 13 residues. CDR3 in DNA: TGTGCCTGGGCAGGGACACCTTCTCTCGGCTACACCTTC. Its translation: CAWAGTPSLGYTF.

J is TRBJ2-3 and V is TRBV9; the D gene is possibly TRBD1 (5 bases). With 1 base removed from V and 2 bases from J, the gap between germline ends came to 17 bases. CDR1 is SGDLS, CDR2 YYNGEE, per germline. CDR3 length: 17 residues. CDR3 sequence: CASSVNKGAETTDTQYF. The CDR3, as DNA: TGTGCCAGCAGCGTAAATAAAGGGGCAGAGACCACAGATACGCAGTATTTT.